This TCR beta chain is drawn from a study of cytotoxic CD8 clonotypes in ibrutinib-treated CLL. At the level of the study: Patients: 11 relapsed/refractory, some 16 treatment-naive, 17 to 18 IGHV unmutated. It was after a median about 11 months of treatment, range 6 to 36, that response samples were taken. Study outcomes and limitations: The study found public clonotypes uncommon, contracting or stable on treatment. The clonality went up when patients responded to ibrutinib and dropped back toward baseline at progression.

With regard to this clone: The antigen is not known.

Using immunoSEQ multiplex PCR, the repertoire was profiled, and TCRdb retains in-frame clones only, with some absent. The sample lists 160,000 or so clones, 70% to 90% seen once, with 3% in the top ten. This CDR3 comprises 15 residues. With 4 bases removed from V and 0 bases from J, the gap between germline ends came to 9 bases. CDR1 and CDR2 from the germline V gene are ENHRY and SYGVKD. The chain employs TRBV10-3 and TRBJ1-4; D unresolved. This TCR derives from a human donor with chronic lymphocytic leukemia. The sample here was PBMCs, taken at disease progression, from a patient treated with ibrutinib. The CDR3 is CAISVSDATNEKLFF. CDR3 nucleotides: TGTGCCATCAGTGTTTCGGATGCAACTAATGAAAAACTGTTTTTT.